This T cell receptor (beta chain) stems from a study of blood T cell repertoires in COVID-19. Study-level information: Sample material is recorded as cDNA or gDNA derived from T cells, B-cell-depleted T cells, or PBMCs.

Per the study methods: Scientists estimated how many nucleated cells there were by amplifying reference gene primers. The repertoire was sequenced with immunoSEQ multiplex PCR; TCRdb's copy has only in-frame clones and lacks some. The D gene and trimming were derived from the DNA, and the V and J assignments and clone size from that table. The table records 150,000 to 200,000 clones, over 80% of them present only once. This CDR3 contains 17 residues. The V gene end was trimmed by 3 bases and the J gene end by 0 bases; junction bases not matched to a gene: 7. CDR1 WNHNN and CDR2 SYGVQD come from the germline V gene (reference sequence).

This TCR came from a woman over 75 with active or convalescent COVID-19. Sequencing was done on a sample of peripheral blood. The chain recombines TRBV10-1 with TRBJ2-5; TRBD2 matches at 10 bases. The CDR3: CASSERLAGAYQETQYF. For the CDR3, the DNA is TGCGCCAGCAGTGAAAGGCTAGCGGGGGCCTACCAAGAGACCCAGTACTTC.